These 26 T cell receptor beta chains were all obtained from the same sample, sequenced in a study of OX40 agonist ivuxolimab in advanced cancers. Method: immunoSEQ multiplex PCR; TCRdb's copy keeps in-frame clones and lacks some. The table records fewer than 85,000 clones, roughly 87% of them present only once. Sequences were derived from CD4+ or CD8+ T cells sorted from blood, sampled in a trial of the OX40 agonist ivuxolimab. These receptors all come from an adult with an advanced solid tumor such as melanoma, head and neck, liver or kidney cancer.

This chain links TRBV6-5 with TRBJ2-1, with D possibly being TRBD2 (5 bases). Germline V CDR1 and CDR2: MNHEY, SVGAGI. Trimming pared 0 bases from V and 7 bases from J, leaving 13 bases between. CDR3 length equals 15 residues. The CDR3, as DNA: TGTGCCAGCAGTTACTCCCAAGGGCGCGGGAATGAGCAGTTCTTC. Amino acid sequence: CASSYSQGRGNEQFF.

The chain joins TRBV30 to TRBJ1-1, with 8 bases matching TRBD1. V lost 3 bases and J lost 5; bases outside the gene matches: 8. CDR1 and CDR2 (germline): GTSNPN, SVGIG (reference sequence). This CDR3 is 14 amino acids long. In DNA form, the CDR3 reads TGTGCCTGGAGGGCAGGACAGGGAAGGACTGAAGCTTTCTTT. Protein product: CAWRAGQGRTEAFF.

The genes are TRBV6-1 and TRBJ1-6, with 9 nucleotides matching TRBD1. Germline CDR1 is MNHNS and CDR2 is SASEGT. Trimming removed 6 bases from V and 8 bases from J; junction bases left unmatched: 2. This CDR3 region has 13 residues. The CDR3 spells CASSGTGHSPLHF. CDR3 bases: TGTGCCAGCAGCGGGACAGGGCATTCACCCCTCCACTTT.

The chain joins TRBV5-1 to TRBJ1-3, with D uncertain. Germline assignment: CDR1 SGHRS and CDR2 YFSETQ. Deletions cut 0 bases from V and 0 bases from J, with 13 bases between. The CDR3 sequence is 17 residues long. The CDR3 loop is CASSLDGRPSSGNTIYF. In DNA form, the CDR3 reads TGCGCCAGCAGCTTGGATGGCAGGCCTTCCTCTGGAAACACCATATATTTT. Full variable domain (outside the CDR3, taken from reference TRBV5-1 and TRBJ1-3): KAGVTQTPRYLIKTRGQQVTLSCSPISGHRSVSWYQQTPGQGLQFLFEYFSETQRNKGNFPGRFSGRQFSNSRSEMNVSTLELGDSALYLCASSLDGRPSSGNTIYFGEGSWLTVV.

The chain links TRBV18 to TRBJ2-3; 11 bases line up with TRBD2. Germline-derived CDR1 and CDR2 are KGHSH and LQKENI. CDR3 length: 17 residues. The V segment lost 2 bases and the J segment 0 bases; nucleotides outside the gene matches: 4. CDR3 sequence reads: CASSPFSGGASTDTQYF. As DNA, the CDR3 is TGTGCCAGCTCACCATTTAGCGGGGGGGCTAGCACAGATACGCAGTATTTT.

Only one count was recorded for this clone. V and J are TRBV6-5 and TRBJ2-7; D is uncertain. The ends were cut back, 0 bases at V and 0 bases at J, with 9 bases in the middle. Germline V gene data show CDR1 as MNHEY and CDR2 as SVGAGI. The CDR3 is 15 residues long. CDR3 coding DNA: TGTGCCAGCAGTTACTCGGGTTCTAGCTCCTACGAGCAGTACTTC. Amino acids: CASSYSGSSSYEQYF.

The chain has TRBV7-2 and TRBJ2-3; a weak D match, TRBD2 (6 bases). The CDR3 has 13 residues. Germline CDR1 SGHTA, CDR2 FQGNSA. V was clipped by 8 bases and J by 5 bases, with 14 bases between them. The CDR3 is CASGRLVGDTQYF. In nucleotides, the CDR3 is TGTGCCAGCGGGAGGTTGGTCGGAGATACGCAGTATTTT.

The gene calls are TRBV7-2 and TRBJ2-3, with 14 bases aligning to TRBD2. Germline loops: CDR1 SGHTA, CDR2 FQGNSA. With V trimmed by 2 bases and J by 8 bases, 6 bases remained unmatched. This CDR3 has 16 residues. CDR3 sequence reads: CASSLSTSGGAFTQYF. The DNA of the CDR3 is TGTGCCAGCAGCTTATCGACTAGCGGGGGGGCTTTTACGCAGTATTTT.

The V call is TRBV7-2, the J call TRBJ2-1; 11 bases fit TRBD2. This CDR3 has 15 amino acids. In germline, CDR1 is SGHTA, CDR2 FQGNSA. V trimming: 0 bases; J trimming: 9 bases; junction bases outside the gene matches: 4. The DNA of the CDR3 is TGTGCCAGCAGCTTAGCTAGCGGGGGGGATGGTGAGCAGTTCTTC. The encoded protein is CASSLASGGDGEQFF.

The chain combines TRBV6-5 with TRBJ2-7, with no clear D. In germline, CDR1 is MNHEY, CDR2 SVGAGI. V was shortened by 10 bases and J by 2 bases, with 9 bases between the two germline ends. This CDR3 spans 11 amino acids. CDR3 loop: CATLGAYEQYF. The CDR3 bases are TGTGCCACCCTCGGCGCCTACGAGCAGTACTTC.

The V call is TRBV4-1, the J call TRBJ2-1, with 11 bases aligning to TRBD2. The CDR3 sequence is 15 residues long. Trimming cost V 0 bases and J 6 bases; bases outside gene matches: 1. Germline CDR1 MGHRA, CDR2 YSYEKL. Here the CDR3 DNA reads TGCGCCAGCAGCCAAGATGGGACTAGCGGCAATGAGCAGTTCTTC. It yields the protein CASSQDGTSGNEQFF.

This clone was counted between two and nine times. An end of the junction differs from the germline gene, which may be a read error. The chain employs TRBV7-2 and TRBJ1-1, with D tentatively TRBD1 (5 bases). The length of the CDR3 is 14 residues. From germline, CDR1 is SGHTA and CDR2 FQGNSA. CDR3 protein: CASSLAGGVTEAFF. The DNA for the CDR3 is TGTGCCAGCAGCCTAGCGGGGGGGGTCACTGAAGCTTTCTTT.

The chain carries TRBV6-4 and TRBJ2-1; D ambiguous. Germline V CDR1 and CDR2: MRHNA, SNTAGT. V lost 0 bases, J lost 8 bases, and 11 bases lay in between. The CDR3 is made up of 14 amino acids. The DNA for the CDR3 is TGTGCCAGCAGTGACTCGGAACGTGGGGATGAGCAGTTCTTC. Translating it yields CASSDSERGDEQFF.

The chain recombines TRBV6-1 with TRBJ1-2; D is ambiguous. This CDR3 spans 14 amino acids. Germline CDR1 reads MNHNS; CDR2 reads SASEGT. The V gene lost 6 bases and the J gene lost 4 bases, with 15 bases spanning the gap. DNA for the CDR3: TGTGCCAGCAGGACTCGGACGGACCTCTATGGCTACACCTTC. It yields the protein CASRTRTDLYGYTF.

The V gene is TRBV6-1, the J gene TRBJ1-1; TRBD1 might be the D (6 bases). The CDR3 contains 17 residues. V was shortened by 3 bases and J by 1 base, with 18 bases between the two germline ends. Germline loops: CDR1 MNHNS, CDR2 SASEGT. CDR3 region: CASSEAPAGVSNTEAFF. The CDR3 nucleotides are TGTGCCAGCAGTGAGGCCCCGGCAGGGGTCTCGAACACTGAAGCTTTCTTT.

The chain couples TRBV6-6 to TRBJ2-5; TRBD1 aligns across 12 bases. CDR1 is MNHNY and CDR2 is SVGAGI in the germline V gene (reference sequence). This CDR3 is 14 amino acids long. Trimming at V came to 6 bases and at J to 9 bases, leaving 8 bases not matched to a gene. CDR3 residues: CASSRGQGARAQYF. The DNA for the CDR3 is TGTGCCAGCAGCCGGGGACAGGGGGCCAGGGCCCAGTACTTC.

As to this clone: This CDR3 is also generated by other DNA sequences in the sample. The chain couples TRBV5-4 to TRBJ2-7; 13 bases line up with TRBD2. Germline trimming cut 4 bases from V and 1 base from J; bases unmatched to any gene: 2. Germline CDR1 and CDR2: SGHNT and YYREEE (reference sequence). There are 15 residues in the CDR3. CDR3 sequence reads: CASSRLAGGSYEQYF. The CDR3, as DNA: TGTGCCAGCAGCCGACTAGCGGGGGGATCCTACGAGCAGTACTTC.

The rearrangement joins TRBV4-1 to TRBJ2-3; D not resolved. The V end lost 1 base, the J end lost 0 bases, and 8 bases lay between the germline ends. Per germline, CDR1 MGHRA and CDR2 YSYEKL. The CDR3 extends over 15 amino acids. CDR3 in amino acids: CASSQGSVSTDTQYF. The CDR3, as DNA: TGCGCCAGCAGCCAAGGGTCCGTTAGCACAGATACGCAGTATTTT.

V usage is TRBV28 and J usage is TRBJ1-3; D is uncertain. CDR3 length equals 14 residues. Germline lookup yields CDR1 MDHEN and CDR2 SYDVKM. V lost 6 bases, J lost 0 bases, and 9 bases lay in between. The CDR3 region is CASSFVLSGNTIYF. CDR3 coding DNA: TGTGCCAGCAGCTTCGTCCTCTCTGGAAACACCATATATTTT.

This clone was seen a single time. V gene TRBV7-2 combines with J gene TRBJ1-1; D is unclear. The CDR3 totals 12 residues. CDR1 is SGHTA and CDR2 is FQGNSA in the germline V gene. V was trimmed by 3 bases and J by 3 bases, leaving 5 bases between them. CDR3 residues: CASSLPYTEAFF. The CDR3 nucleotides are TGTGCCAGCAGCTTGCCCTACACTGAAGCTTTCTTT.

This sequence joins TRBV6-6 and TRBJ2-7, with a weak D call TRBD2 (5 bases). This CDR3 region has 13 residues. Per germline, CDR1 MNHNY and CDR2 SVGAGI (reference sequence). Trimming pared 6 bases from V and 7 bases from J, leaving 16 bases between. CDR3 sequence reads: CASRAGPIGEQYF. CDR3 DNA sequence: TGTGCCAGCAGGGCGGGTCCGATCGGGGAGCAGTACTTC.

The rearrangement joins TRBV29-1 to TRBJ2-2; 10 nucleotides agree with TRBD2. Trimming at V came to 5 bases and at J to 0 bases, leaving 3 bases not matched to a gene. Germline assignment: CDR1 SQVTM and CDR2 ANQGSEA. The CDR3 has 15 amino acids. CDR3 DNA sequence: TGCAGCGTTTCTAGCGGGAGCTCGAACACCGGGGAGCTGTTTTTT. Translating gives CSVSSGSSNTGELFF.

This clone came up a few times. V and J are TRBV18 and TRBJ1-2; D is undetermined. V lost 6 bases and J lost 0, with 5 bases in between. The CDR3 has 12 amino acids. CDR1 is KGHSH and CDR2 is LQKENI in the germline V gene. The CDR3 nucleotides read TGTGCCAGCTCGGGAACTAACTATGGCTACACCTTC. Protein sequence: CASSGTNYGYTF. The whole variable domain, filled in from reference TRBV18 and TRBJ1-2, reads NAGVMQNPRHLVRRRGQEARLRCSPMKGHSHVYWYRQLPEEGLKFMVYLQKENIIDESGMPKERFSAEFPKEGPSILRIQQVVRGDSAAYFCASSGTNYGYTFGSGTRLTVV.

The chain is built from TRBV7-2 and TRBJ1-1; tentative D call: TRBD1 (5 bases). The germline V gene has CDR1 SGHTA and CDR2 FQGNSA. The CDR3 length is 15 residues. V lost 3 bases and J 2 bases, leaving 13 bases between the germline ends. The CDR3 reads CASSFGTGLNTEAFF. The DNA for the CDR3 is TGTGCCAGCAGCTTTGGCACGGGACTTAACACTGAAGCTTTCTTT.

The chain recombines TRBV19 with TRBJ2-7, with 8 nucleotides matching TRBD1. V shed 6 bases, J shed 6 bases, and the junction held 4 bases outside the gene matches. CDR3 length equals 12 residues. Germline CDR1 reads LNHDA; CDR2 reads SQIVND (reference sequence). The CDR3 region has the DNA TGTGCCAGTAGCAGGGGGCTCGCCGAGCAGTACTTC. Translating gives CASSRGLAEQYF.

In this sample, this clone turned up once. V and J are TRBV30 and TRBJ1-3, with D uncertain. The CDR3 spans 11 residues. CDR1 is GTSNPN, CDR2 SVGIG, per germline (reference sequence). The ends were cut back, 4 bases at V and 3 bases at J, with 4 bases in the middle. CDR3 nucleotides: TGTGCCTGGACGGTTGGAAACACCATATATTTT. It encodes CAWTVGNTIYF.